These 23 T cell receptor beta chains share one sample of origin, sequenced in a study of STAT5B mutations in CD4+ large granular lymphocyte leukemia. Here immunoSEQ multiplex PCR was the method, and the copy in TCRdb shows in-frame clones only, minus some. The sample includes some 30,000 clones, approximately 81% of them seen just once. The sample comprised CD4+ T cells from blood buffy coats. Receptors were obtained from a human donor in good health.

The chain is built from TRBV5-1 and TRBJ1-4, with TRBD1 identical over 8 bases. Per germline, CDR1 SGHRS and CDR2 YFSETQ. With V trimmed by 2 bases and J by 0 bases, 3 bases remained unmatched. The CDR3 length is 16 residues. The CDR3 nucleotides are TGCGCCAGCAGCTTCCCGACAGGGGCAACTAATGAAAAACTGTTTTTT. Protein product: CASSFPTGATNEKLFF. The whole variable domain, remainder taken from reference TRBV5-1 and TRBJ1-4, is KAGVTQTPRYLIKTRGQQVTLSCSPISGHRSVSWYQQTPGQGLQFLFEYFSETQRNKGNFPGRFSGRQFSNSRSEMNVSTLELGDSALYLCASSFPTGATNEKLFFGSGTQLSVL.

The J gene is TRBJ2-3, the V gene TRBV28, with 11 bases matching TRBD2. With V trimmed by 5 bases and J by 6 bases, 19 bases remained unmatched. Germline loops: CDR1 MDHEN, CDR2 SYDVKM. The CDR3 is made up of 19 amino acids. CDR3 sequence (DNA): TGTGCCAGCAGTCCTCCTCCAGGGGGTAGCGGGGGGGCCTACGATACGCAGTATTTT. Residues: CASSPPPGGSGGAYDTQYF.

J is TRBJ2-3 and V is TRBV9; tentative D call: TRBD2 (5 bases). V dropped 3 bases and J dropped 5 bases, with 10 bases sitting between them. The CDR3 is 13 amino acids. Germline V gives CDR1 SGDLS, CDR2 YYNGEE. The CDR3 nucleotides are TGTGCCAGCAGCGCTGGACTGATAGATACGCAGTATTTT. This gives the protein CASSAGLIDTQYF.

This clone was observed a few times. V is TRBV7-9 and J is TRBJ2-7, with D maybe TRBD1 (6 bases). This CDR3 has 15 residues. The germline gives CDR1 SEHNR, CDR2 FQNEAQ (reference sequence). V dropped 5 bases and J dropped 7 bases, with 21 bases sitting between them. DNA for the CDR3: TGTGCCAGCAGCATCGGACAGACCCCCAACCAGGAGCAGTACTTC. Encoded protein: CASSIGQTPNQEQYF.

This clone was seen just once. The rearrangement links TRBV7-8 to TRBJ1-3, with D uncertain. Germline CDR1 and CDR2: SGHVS and FQNEAQ. The V end lost 5 bases, the J end lost 6 bases, and 8 bases lay between the germline ends. The CDR3 has 12 residues. The CDR3 nucleotides read TGTGCCAGCAGCCCCCAGTTAAACACCATATATTTT. Its translation: CASSPQLNTIYF.

This clone was picked up a small number of times. This chain uses TRBV11-2 with TRBJ1-6; no firm D call. The CDR3 length is 12 residues. CDR1 and CDR2 from the germline V gene are SGHAT and FQNNGV. V lost 3 bases to trimming and J lost 12 bases, with 9 bases between them. The CDR3 nucleotides read TGTGCCAGCAGCTTTTCGACCCTACCCCTCCACTTT. Translation: CASSFSTLPLHF.

This chain links TRBV5-1 with TRBJ2-3; 11 bases match TRBD2. The germline V gene encodes CDR1 SGHRS and CDR2 YFSETQ. This CDR3 spans 15 amino acids. V was clipped by 3 bases and J by 1 base; unmatched bases: 1. CDR3 bases: TGCGCCAGCAGCTCTAGCGGGGGGCGCACAGATACGCAGTATTTT. Encoded protein: CASSSSGGRTDTQYF.

The genes are TRBV5-1 and TRBJ1-1, with 12 bases that match TRBD1. The CDR3 consists of 15 residues. CDR1 SGHRS and CDR2 YFSETQ come from the germline V gene. Germline trimming cut 4 bases from V and 3 bases from J; bases unmatched to any gene: 4. In DNA, the CDR3 is TGCGCCAGCAGCAAGGGACAGGGGGCCTACACTGAAGCTTTCTTT. It yields the protein CASSKGQGAYTEAFF.

The count of this clone is one. The V call is TRBV20-1, the J call TRBJ2-7; D call uncertain. The V end lost 3 bases, the J end lost 4 bases, and 4 bases lay between the germline ends. CDR1 is DFQATT, CDR2 SNEGSKA, per germline (reference sequence). CDR3 length: 10 residues. The CDR3 reads CSASRYEQYF. The CDR3 DNA reads TGCAGTGCTAGTAGGTACGAGCAGTACTTC.

Details on this clone: Germline is not matched at one junction end, which may reflect a read error. The gene calls are TRBV28 and TRBJ1-5, with a possible D match to TRBD1 (5 bases). Germline V gene lookup returns CDR1 MDHEN and CDR2 SYDVKM. The CDR3 is 12 amino acids. In DNA form, the CDR3 reads TGTGCCGGCAGTTCGGGGGATCAGCCCCAGCATTTT. Translating it yields CAGSSGDQPQHF.

This chain links TRBV5-4 with TRBJ2-6; no reliable D call. CDR1 is SGHNT and CDR2 is YYREEE in the germline V gene (reference sequence). V was shortened by 2 bases and J by 0 bases, with 9 bases between the two germline ends. The CDR3 is made up of 16 amino acids. DNA for the CDR3: TGTGCCAGCAGCTTCAGTATAGCCTCTGGGGCCAACGTCCTGACTTTC. Protein: CASSFSIASGANVLTF.

This clone was detected only a few times. The chain is built from TRBV6-5 and TRBJ1-2; 11 bases map to TRBD1. The CDR3 length is 14 residues. The J segment lost 3 bases and the V segment lost 8 bases, leaving 5 bases of the junction unmatched. The germline V gene encodes CDR1 MNHEY and CDR2 SVGAGI. CDR3 sequence reads: CASRRGQGDYGYTF. The CDR3 region has the DNA TGTGCCAGCCGAAGGGGACAGGGGGACTATGGCTACACCTTC.

The chain couples TRBV2 to TRBJ2-7; 12 nucleotides line up with TRBD2. The J segment lost 2 bases and the V segment lost 6 bases, leaving 5 bases of the junction unmatched. The CDR3 is 15 amino acids. Germline CDR1 is SNHLY and CDR2 is FYNNEI. The CDR3 loop is CASSETSGSPYEQYF. The DNA of the CDR3 is TGTGCCAGCAGCGAGACTAGCGGGAGTCCCTACGAGCAGTACTTC.

In its sample, this clone was seen once. The CDR3 loop reads CASTRTSGWSNEQFF. The CDR3 DNA is TGTGCCAGCACTCGAACTAGCGGGTGGAGCAATGAGCAGTTCTTC. J is TRBJ2-1 and V is TRBV6-1; 9 nucleotides match TRBD2. The CDR3 has 15 amino acids. V gave up 7 bases and J gave up 6 bases; unmatched junction bases: 10. Germline V gene lookup returns CDR1 MNHNS and CDR2 SASEGT.

The table lists this clone with a few counts. The chain joins TRBV28 to TRBJ1-5; unclear D gene. V shed 3 bases and J shed 3 bases, with 9 bases lying between them. The CDR3 spans 14 residues. Germline V CDR1 and CDR2: MDHEN, SYDVKM. CDR3 sequence reads: CASSFWRNNQPQHF. CDR3 bases: TGTGCCAGCAGTTTTTGGCGGAACAATCAGCCCCAGCATTTT.

This chain links TRBV13 with TRBJ2-1; perhaps TRBD2 as D (6 bases). Looked up from germline, CDR1 is PRHDT and CDR2 is FYEKMQ (reference sequence). Deletions cut 5 bases from V and 1 base from J, with 18 bases between. This CDR3 spans 17 amino acids. The CDR3: CASSPLEGRGSYNEQFF. As DNA, the CDR3 is TGTGCCAGCAGCCCGCTGGAGGGAAGGGGATCCTACAATGAGCAGTTCTTC.

In its sample, this clone was seen a few times. This rearrangement joins TRBV5-1 to TRBJ1-4; unclear D gene. V shed 0 bases and J shed 5 bases, with 5 bases lying between them. The CDR3 runs 13 residues. Germline CDR1 reads SGHRS; CDR2 reads YFSETQ. The CDR3 DNA is TGCGCCAGCAGCTTGGGACTGAATGAAAAACTGTTTTTT. Translation gives CASSLGLNEKLFF.

This clone showed up just a few times. The chain combines TRBV19 with TRBJ1-1; D is uncertain. Germline V CDR1 and CDR2: LNHDA, SQIVND (reference sequence). This CDR3 contains 14 residues. Trimming shortened V by 5 bases and J by 6 bases, and 16 bases separated the two germline ends. DNA of the CDR3: TGTGCCAGTAGTCCGAGTTCGGCCCAAGCTGAAGCTTTCTTT. It translates to CASSPSSAQAEAFF.

The chain uses TRBV5-1 and TRBJ2-1; 7 nucleotides agree with TRBD2. Germline V gene data show CDR1 as SGHRS and CDR2 as YFSETQ. CDR3 size: 16 residues. Losses at the gene ends were 0 bases for V and 4 bases for J; bases not matched to a gene: 7. Here the CDR3 reads CASSLGLAVGYNEQFF. CDR3 in DNA: TGCGCCAGCAGCTTGGGGCTAGCGGTGGGATACAATGAGCAGTTCTTC.

This clone was observed a few times. The chain is built from TRBV6-1 and TRBJ1-5; tentatively, D is TRBD1 (6 bases). The CDR3 is 13 residues long. Trimming removed 4 bases from V and 5 bases from J, with 9 bases in between. From germline, CDR1 is MNHNS and CDR2 SASEGT. DNA of the CDR3: TGTGCCAGCAGTGGGACAGCCGATCAGCCCCAGCATTTT. Amino acid sequence: CASSGTADQPQHF.

The genes are TRBV7-8 and TRBJ1-5; TRBD1 is a possible D gene (6 bases). Germline V lookup: CDR1 SGHVS, CDR2 FQNEAQ. Trimming left V 3 bases short and J 0 bases short, with 15 bases between. The CDR3 covers 17 residues. This CDR3 reads CASSFQQGPYSNQPQHF. For the CDR3, the DNA is TGTGCCAGCAGCTTCCAACAGGGTCCTTATAGCAATCAGCCCCAGCATTTT.

V and J are TRBV5-5 and TRBJ1-3; D may be TRBD1 (6 bases). Per the germline V gene, CDR1 is SGHKS and CDR2 is YYEKEE (reference sequence). Trimming took 4 bases from V and 8 from J, leaving 13 bases between them. This CDR3 has 13 residues. DNA for the CDR3: TGTGCCAGCAGCCCGTGGACAGCGGACACCATATATTTT. Encoded protein: CASSPWTADTIYF.

The chain recombines TRBV20-1 with TRBJ2-1; D is undetermined. There are 11 residues in the CDR3. Between the trimmed V and J ends, which lost 3 bases and 7 bases, there was a span of 7 bases. Per the germline V gene, CDR1 is DFQATT and CDR2 is SNEGSKA (reference sequence). The DNA for the CDR3 is TGCAGTGCTAGTAGACCGAATGAGCAGTTCTTC. This encodes CSASRPNEQFF.